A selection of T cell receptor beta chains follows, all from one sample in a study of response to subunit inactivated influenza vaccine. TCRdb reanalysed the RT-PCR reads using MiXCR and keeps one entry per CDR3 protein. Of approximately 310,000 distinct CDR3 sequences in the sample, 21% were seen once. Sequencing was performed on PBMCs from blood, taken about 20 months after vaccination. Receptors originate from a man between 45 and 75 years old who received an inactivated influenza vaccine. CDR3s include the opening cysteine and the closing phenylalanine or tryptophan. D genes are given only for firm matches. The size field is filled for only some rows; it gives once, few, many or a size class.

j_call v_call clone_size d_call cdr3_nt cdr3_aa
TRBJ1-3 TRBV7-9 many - TGTGCCAGCAGCCTAGGGACATTCTCTGGAAACACCATATATTTT CASSLGTFSGNTIYF
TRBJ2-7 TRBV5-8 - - TGTGCCAGCAGCTCCCCCGAGCAGTACTTC CASSSPEQYF
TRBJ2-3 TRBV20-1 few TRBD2 TGCAGTGTCGGGGGGCTAGCGGGGCTGCAAATCCGAACAGATACGCAGTATTTT CSVGGLAGLQIRTDTQYF
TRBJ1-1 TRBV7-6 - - TGTGCCAGCAGCTTAGCGGCAGGGTTCCCGAACACTGAAGCTTTCTTT CASSLAAGFPNTEAFF
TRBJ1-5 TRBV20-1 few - TGCAGTGCTCCCAGGGAGGATCAGCCCCAGCATTTT CSAPREDQPQHF
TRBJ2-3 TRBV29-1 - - TGCAGCGTTGACGAGGGGGCAGATACGCAGTATTTT CSVDEGADTQYF
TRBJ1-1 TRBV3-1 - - TGTGCCAGCAGCCCGTCGGGCAGGCCTACTGAAGCTTTCTTT CASSPSGRPTEAFF
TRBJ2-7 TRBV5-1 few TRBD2 TGCGCCAGCAGCATGCGCCCCTCTAGCGGGAGACGTTCCTACGAGCAGTACTTC CASSMRPSSGRRSYEQYF
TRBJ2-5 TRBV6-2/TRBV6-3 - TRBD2 TGTGCCAGCAGTCAGACTAGCGGGCTCCAAGAGACCCAGTACTTC CASSQTSGLQETQYF
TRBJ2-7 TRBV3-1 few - TGTGCCAGCAGCCACTTCTTGACAGCGAGCTCCTACGAGCAGTACTTC CASSHFLTASSYEQYF
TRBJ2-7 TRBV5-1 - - TGCGCCAGCAGCGACGGGACTGCCTCCTACGAGCAGTACTTC CASSDGTASYEQYF